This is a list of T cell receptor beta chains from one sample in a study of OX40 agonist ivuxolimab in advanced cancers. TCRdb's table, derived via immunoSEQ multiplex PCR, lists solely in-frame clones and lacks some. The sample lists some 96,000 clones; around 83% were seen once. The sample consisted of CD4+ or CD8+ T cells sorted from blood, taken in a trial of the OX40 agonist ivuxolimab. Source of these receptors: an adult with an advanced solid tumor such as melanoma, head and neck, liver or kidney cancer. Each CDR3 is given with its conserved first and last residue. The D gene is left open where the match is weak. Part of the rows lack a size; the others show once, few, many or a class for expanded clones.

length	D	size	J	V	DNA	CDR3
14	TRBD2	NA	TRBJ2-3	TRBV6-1	TGTGCCAGCAGGAGCGGGGGGCATTTAGATACGCAGTATTTT	CASRSGGHLDTQYF
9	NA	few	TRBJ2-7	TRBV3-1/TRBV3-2	TGTGCCAGCAGAAGGGAGCAGTACTTC	CASRREQYF
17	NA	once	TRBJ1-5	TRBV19	TGTGCCAGTAGTAAGGCCCCCTGGGGGAATAGCAATCAGCCCCAGCATTTT	CASSKAPWGNSNQPQHF
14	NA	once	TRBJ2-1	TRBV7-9	TGTGCCAGCAGCTTGGTAGAAAGCTACAATGAGCAGTTCTTC	CASSLVESYNEQFF
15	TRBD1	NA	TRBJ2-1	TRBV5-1	TGCGCCAGCAGCTGGAGGGACAGGGGCTACAATGAGCAGTTCTTC	CASSWRDRGYNEQFF
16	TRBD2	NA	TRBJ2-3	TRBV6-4	TGTGCCAGCAGTGACGGAGCGGGAGGACACACAGATACGCAGTATTTT	CASSDGAGGHTDTQYF
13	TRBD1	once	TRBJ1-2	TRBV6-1	TGTGCCAGCAGGACAGGGGAACATAGCGGCTACACCTTC	CASRTGEHSGYTF
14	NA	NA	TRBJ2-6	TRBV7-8	TGTGCCAGCAGCTTCGTCTCTGGGGCCAACGTCCTGACTTTC	CASSFVSGANVLTF
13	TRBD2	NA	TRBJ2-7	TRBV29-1	TGCAGCGTTCGGGTGGGAGGGTCCTACGAGCAGTACTTC	CSVRVGGSYEQYF
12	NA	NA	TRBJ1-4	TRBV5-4	TGTGCCAGCATAGAGCCGACGGATCGACTGTTTTTT	CASIEPTDRLFF
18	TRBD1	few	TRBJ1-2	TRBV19	TGTGCCAGTAGTGTTACTACCGGGACAGGGGGCGCCTACTATGGCTACACCTTC	CASSVTTGTGGAYYGYTF
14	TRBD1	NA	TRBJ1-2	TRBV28	TGTGCCATCGCTTCCGGGACAGGGAGCTATGGCTACACCTTC	CAIASGTGSYGYTF
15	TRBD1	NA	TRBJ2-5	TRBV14	TGTGCCAGCAGCCAAACAGGGGGCCTCTTAGAGACCCAGTACTTC	CASSQTGGLLETQYF
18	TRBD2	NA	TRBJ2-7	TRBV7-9	TGTGCCAGCAGCTTAGTGGGTTTCGGGACTAGCGGGAGGGAAGAGCAGTACTTC	CASSLVGFGTSGREEQYF
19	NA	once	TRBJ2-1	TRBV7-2	TGTGCCAGCAGCTTAGACCTGGGCTTCGGGACTTGGACATACAATGAGCAGTTCTTC	CASSLDLGFGTWTYNEQFF
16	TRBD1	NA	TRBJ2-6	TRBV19	TGTGCCAGTAAGACAGGGAACCCCTCTGGGGCCAACGTCCTGACTTTC	CASKTGNPSGANVLTF
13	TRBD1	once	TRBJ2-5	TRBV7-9	TGTGCCAGCGGGACAGGGTTCGAAGAGACCCAGTACTTC	CASGTGFEETQYF
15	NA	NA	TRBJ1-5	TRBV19	TGTGCCAGTACCCTAGGAAGAGGGAGCAATCAGCCCCAGCATTTT	CASTLGRGSNQPQHF
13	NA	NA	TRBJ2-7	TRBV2	TGTGCCAGCAGTGAAGCGTCAGTTGGGGAGCAGTACTTC	CASSEASVGEQYF
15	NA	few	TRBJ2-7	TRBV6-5	TGTGCCAGCACAAGATCTTATCATGGATCCTACGAGCAGTACTTC	CASTRSYHGSYEQYF
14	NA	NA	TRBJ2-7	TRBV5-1	TGCGCCAGCAGCTCGACACGGAGCCTCGACGAGCAGTACTTC	CASSSTRSLDEQYF
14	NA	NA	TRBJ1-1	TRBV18	TGTGCCAGCTCACCACCGGTACAGTACACTGAAGCTTTCTTT	CASSPPVQYTEAFF
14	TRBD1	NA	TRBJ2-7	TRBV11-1	TGTGCCAGCAGCTCCCGGGACAGGGGCTACGAGCAGTACTTC	CASSSRDRGYEQYF
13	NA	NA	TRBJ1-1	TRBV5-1	TGCGCCAGCAGTTACAGGGAGAACACTGAAGCTTTCTTT	CASSYRENTEAFF
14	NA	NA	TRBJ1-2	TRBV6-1	TGTGCCAGCAGTGACCTGGACAGCTTATATGGCTACACCTTC	CASSDLDSLYGYTF
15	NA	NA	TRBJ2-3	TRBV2	TGTGCCAGCAGTCGACTAGGGGGATTCACAGATACGCAGTATTTT	CASSRLGGFTDTQYF
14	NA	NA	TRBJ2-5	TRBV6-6	TGTGCCAGCCGCCCGGGGCGGTCTCAAGAGACCCAGTACTTC	CASRPGRSQETQYF
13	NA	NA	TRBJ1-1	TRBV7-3	TGTGCCAGCAGCTTAAGGGAGAACACTGAAGCTTTCTTT	CASSLRENTEAFF
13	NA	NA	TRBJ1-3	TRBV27	TGTGCCAGCAGTTTGAACATTGGAAACACCATATATTTT	CASSLNIGNTIYF
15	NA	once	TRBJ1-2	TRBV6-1	TGTGCCAGCAGTGAACAAGGGTTAGGGGGCTATGGCTACACCTTC	CASSEQGLGGYGYTF
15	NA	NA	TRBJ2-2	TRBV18	TGTGCCAGCTCACCCCCGAGGGCTGGAACCGGGGAGCTGTTTTTT	CASSPPRAGTGELFF
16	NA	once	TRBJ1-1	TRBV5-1	TGCGCCAGCAGGATAGAACTAAGTATGTTGAACACTGAAGCTTTCTTT	CASRIELSMLNTEAFF
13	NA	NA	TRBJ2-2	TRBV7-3	TGTGCCAGCAGCTTGGATAGCACCGGGGAGCTGTTTTTT	CASSLDSTGELFF
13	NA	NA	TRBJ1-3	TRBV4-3	TGCGCCAGCAGCCTACAGGGTGGAAACACCATATATTTT	CASSLQGGNTIYF
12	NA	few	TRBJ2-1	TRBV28	TGTGCCAGCCACGAGCGGGACAATGAGCAGTTCTTC	CASHERDNEQFF
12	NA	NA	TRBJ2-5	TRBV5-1	TGCGCCAGCAACCTCGATCAAGAGACCCAGTACTTC	CASNLDQETQYF
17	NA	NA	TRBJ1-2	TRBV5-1	TGCGCCAGCAGCCCAGGGCATCGGACAACGGGGAACTATGGCTACACCTTC	CASSPGHRTTGNYGYTF
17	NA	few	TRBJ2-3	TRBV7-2	TGTGCCAGCACCGAAAATCAACCTTCAGGGTTGGGAGATACGCAGTATTTT	CASTENQPSGLGDTQYF
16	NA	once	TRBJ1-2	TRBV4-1	TGCGCCAGCAGCCAAGCACCCGCCAGGGGATCCGATGGCTACACCTTC	CASSQAPARGSDGYTF
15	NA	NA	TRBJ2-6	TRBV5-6	TGTGCCAGCAGCTTGATCGGGGCTGGGGCCAACGTCCTGACTTTC	CASSLIGAGANVLTF
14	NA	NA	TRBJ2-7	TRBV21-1	TGTGCCAGCAGCAAAGGGGGGGCCGCCTACGAGCAGTACTTC	CASSKGGAAYEQYF
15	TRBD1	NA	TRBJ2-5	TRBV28	TGTGCCAGCAGTTTGGGGACAGGGGTTAAAGAGACCCAGTACTTC	CASSLGTGVKETQYF
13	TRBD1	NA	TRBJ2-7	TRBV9	TGTGCCAGCAGCGTACAGACAGGGCAAGAGCAGTACTTC	CASSVQTGQEQYF
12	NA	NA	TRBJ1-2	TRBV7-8	TGTGCCAGCAGCCGTTTAGGGAGGGGCTACACCTTC	CASSRLGRGYTF
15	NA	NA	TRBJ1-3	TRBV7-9	TGTGCCAGCAGCTTAGCCGGGACGGATGGAAACACCATATATTTT	CASSLAGTDGNTIYF
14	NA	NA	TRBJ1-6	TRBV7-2	TGTGCCAGCAGCTTAGAGGGAGACAATTCACCCCTCCACTTT	CASSLEGDNSPLHF